This T cell receptor (beta chain) was found in a study of T-cell reconstitution after alpha-beta-depleted transplantation in children. Preparation of the TCRbeta library used unique molecular identifiers. TCRdb reprocessed the PCR reads via MiXCR and lists one record per CDR3 protein. The sample records more than 450,000 distinct CDR3 sequences, roughly 18% being singletons. This CDR3 spans 17 amino acids. Trimming at V came to 8 bases and at J to 4 bases, leaving 19 bases not matched to a gene. Germline CDR1 is MNHEY and CDR2 is SMNVEV (reference sequence). Ten or more counts support this clonotype. This sequence originates from a human donor who donated a stem cell graft to a child with acute lymphoblastic leukemia. The specimen was PBMCs from the stem cell graft donor, collected from the stem cell graft. The chain recombines TRBV27 with TRBJ2-7, with 8 bases lining up with TRBD2. In DNA form, the CDR3 reads TGTGCCAGCGCTATGGAGACTAGCGCCACCGTGCCTTACGAGCAGTACTTC. Protein sequence: CASAMETSATVPYEQYF.